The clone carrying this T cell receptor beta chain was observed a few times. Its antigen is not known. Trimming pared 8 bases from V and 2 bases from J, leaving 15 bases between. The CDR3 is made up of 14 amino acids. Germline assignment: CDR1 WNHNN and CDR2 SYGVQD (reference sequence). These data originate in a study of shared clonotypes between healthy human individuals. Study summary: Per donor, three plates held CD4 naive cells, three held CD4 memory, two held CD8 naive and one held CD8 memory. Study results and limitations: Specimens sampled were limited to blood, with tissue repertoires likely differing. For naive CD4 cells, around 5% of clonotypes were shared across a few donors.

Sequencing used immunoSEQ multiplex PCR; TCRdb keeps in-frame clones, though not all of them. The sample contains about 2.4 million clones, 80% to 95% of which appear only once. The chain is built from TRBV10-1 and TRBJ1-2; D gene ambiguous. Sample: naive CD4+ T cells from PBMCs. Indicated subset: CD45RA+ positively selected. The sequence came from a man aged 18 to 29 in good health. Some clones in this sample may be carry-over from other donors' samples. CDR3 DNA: TGCGCCAGCCGGACCGGCCAGACAAACTATGGCTACACCTTC. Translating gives CASRTGQTNYGYTF.